This T cell receptor beta chain came from a study of cytomegalovirus exposure and HLA in healthy donors. Only a few counts were recorded for this clone. What it binds is not known. This PCR relied on a set of 60 Vbeta primers and 13 Jbeta primers. TCRdb's copy holds only in-frame clones and misses some; the assay was immunoSEQ multiplex PCR. The profile shows 120,000 to 150,000 clones, roughly 80% of them singletons. V was shortened by 7 bases and J by 0 bases, with 7 bases between the two germline ends. Germline V gives CDR1 LNHDA, CDR2 SQIVND (reference sequence). The CDR3 has 14 residues. Overall study findings and caveats: In a later analysis, a genetic analysis reported fewer productive-TCR N-insertions in an Asian-associated ancestry cluster than the cohort average. Analyzed later, most CMV-associated TCR beta chains appeared HLA-restricted. Sequencing artifact likely explains a cluster of highly shared sequence variants.

The clonotype was recovered from a female donor in good health and CMV-seronegative. The chain carries TRBV19 and TRBJ2-6; no definite D call. The sequenced sample consisted of PBMCs. CDR3 amino acids: CASMRLSGANVLTF. Here the CDR3 DNA reads TGTGCCAGTATGAGGCTCTCTGGGGCCAACGTCCTGACTTTC.